This TCR beta chain was identified during a study of T cell responses to AZD1222 COVID-19 vaccine. The assay was immunoSEQ multiplex PCR, and TCRdb's table has in-frame clones only and misses some. This sample has approximately 110,000 clones, with about nine tenths found just once. V lost 4 bases and J lost 4, with 16 bases in between. Germline lookup yields CDR1 SEHNR and CDR2 FQNEAQ (reference sequence). This CDR3 comprises 16 residues. The genes are TRBV7-9 and TRBJ1-4; tentative D call: TRBD1 (5 bases). The sequence was collected from an adult who received the AZD1222 COVID-19 vaccine. Sequencing was performed on peripheral blood, taken 28 days after the second AZD1222 dose. The CDR3 loop reads CASSSGRGNDNEKLFF. CDR3 DNA: TGTGCCAGCAGCTCGGGGAGGGGCAATGATAATGAAAAACTGTTTTTT.